Ten or more counts support the clone carrying this TCR beta chain. Its antigen is undetermined. The sample is drawn from a study of response to subunit inactivated influenza vaccine. Findings and caveats of the study: Authors suggested each seasonal flu vaccination may recruit only limited numbers of new T cells.

The V gene lost 2 bases and the J gene lost 6 bases, with 9 bases spanning the gap. CDR1 is SGHRS and CDR2 is YFSETQ in the germline V gene. The CDR3 extends over 13 amino acids. Using its own MiXCR run on the RT-PCR reads, TCRdb lists one record per CDR3 protein. The sample lists fewer than 650,000 distinct CDR3 sequences, around 13% seen once, with about an eighth in the top ten. V usage is TRBV5-1 and J usage is TRBJ1-5; D is unclear. The source material was PBMCs from blood, sampled 40 to 50 days after vaccination. This TCR came from a man aged 45 to 65 who received an inactivated influenza vaccine. The CDR3 DNA sequence: TGCGCCAGCAGCTTAAGGGTTGGTCAGCCCCAGCATTTT. It specifies CASSLRVGQPQHF.